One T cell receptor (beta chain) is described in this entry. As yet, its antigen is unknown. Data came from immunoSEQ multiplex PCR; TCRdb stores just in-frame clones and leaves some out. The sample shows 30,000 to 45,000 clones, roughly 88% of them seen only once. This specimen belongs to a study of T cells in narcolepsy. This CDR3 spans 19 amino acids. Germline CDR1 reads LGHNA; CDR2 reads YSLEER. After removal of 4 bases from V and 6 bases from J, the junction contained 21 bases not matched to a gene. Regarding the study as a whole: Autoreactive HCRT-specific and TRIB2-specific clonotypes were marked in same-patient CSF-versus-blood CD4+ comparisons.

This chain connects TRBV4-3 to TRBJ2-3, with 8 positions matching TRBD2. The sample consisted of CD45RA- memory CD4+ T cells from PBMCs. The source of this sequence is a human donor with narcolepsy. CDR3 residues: CASSREWSGGRLGADTQYF. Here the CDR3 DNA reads TGCGCCAGCAGCCGTGAGTGGAGCGGGGGACGCCTAGGGGCCGATACGCAGTATTTT.